Shown below are 2 T cell receptor beta chains from a single sample sequenced in a study of T-cell memory formation after mild COVID-19. Each CDR3 protein gets one entry after TCRdb re-called the 5' RACE reads with MiXCR. The repertoire holds 390,000 or so distinct CDR3 sequences, with 15% to 20% as singletons. Sequencing input: PBMCs or a T cell subset sorted from them (not recorded which). These receptors all come from a man younger than 35 who had mild COVID-19 (a few samples of this study predate the infection). Cell type and time point are not known.

The CDR3 sequence is CSATTAGTGRSPLHF. The CDR3 nucleotides read TGCAGTGCTACTACAGCCGGGACAGGGCGCTCACCCCTCCACTTT. V gene TRBV20-1 combines with J gene TRBJ1-6; TRBD1 matches 9 bases. V trimming: 4 bases; J trimming: 10 bases; junction bases outside the gene matches: 11. This CDR3 has 15 amino acids. CDR1 is DFQATT and CDR2 is SNEGSKA in the germline V gene (reference sequence).

As DNA, the CDR3 is TGCAGTGCTAGAGATCGTGGGGAGCAGTACTTC. Amino acid sequence: CSARDRGEQYF. V gene TRBV20-1 combines with J gene TRBJ2-7; D gene unclear. The V gene lost 0 bases and the J gene lost 7 bases, with 7 bases spanning the gap. CDR3 length: 11 residues. Germline-derived CDR1 and CDR2 are DFQATT and SNEGSKA (reference sequence).